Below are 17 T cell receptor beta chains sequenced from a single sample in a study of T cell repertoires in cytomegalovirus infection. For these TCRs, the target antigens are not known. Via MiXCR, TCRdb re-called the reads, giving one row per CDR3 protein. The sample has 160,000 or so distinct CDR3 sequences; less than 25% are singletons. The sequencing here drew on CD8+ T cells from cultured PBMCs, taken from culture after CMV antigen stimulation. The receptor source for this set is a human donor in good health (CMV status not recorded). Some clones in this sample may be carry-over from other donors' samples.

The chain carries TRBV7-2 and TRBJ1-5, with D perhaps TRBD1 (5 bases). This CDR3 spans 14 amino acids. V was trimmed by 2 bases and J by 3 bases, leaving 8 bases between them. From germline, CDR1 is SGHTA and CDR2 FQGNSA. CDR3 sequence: CASSLTGPNQPQHF. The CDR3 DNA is TGTGCCAGCAGCTTAACAGGCCCCAATCAGCCCCAGCATTTT.

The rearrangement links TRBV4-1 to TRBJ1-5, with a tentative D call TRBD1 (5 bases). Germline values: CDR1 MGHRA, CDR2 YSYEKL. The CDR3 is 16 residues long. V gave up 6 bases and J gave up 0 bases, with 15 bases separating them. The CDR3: CASRISGDYSNQPQHF. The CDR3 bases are TGCGCCAGCAGAATAAGCGGGGACTATAGCAATCAGCCCCAGCATTTT.

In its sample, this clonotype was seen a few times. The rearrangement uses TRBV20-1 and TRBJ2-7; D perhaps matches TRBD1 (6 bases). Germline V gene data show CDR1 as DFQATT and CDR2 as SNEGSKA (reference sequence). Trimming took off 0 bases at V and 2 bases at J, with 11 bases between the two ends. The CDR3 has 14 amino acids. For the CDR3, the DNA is TGCAGTGCTAGAGAAAGAACAGGGACCTACGAGCAGTACTTC. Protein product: CSARERTGTYEQYF.

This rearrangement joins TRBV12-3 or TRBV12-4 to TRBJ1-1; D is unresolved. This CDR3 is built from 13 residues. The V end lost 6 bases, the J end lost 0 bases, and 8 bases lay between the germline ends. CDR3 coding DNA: TGTGCCAGCAGGGAGACTCTGAACACTGAAGCTTTCTTT. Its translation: CASRETLNTEAFF.

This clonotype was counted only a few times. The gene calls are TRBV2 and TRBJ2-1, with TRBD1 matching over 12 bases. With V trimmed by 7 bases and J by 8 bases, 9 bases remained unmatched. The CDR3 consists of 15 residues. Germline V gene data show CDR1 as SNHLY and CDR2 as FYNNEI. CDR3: CASTFRDRGLYEQFF. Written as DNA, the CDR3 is TGTGCCAGCACATTCCGGGACAGGGGGCTTTATGAGCAGTTCTTC.

In DNA, the CDR3 is TGTGCCAGCAGCTTAGTCCTGCCTGAAGCTTTCTTT. Translating it yields CASSLVLPEAFF. V gene TRBV7-6 combines with J gene TRBJ1-1; D is uncertain. CDR1 and CDR2 (germline): SGHVS, FNYEAQ. The length of the CDR3 is 12 residues. Trimming shortened V by 1 base and J by 6 bases, and 6 bases separated the two germline ends.

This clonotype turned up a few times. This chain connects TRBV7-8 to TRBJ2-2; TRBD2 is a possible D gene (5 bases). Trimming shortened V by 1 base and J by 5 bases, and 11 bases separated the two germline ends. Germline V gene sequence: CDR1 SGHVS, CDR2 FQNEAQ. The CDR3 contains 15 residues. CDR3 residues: CASSLELGDTGELFF. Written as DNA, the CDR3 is TGTGCCAGCAGCTTAGAGCTGGGAGATACCGGGGAGCTGTTTTTT.

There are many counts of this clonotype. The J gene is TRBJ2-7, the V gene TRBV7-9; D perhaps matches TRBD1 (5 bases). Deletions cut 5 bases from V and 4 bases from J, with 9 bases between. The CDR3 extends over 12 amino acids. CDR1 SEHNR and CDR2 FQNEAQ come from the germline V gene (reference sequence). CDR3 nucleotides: TGTGCCAGCAGCCCCACAGGATACGAGCAGTACTTC. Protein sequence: CASSPTGYEQYF.

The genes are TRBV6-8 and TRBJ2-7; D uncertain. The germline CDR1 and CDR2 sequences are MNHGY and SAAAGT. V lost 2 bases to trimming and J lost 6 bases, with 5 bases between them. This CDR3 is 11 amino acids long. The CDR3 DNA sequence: TGTGCCAGCAGTTACGGGTTCGAGCAGTACTTC. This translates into CASSYGFEQYF.

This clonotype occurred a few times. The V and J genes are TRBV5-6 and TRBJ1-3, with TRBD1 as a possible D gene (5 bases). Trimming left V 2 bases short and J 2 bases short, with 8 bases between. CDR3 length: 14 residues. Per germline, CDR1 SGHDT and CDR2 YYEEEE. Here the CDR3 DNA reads TGTGCCAGCAGCTTTGGGACGGCTGGAAACACCATATATTTT. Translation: CASSFGTAGNTIYF.

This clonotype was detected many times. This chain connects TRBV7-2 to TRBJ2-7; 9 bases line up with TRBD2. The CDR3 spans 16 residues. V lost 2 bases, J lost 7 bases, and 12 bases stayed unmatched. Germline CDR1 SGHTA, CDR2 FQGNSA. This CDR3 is CASSLRRASGAQEQYF. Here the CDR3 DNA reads TGTGCCAGCAGCTTACGTCGGGCTAGCGGGGCACAGGAGCAGTACTTC. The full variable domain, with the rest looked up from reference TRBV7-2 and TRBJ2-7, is GAGVSQSPSNKVTEKGKDVELRCDPISGHTALYWYRQSLGQGLEFLIYFQGNSAPDKSGLPSDRFSAERTGGSVSTLTIQRTQQEDSAVYLCASSLRRASGAQEQYFGPGTRLTVT.

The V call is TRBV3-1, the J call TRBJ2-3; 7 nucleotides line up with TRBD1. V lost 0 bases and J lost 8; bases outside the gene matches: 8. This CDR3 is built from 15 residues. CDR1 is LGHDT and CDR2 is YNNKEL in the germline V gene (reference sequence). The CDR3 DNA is TGTGCCAGCAGCCAAGATGCACAGGGGCTCCGTACGCAGTATTTT. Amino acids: CASSQDAQGLRTQYF.

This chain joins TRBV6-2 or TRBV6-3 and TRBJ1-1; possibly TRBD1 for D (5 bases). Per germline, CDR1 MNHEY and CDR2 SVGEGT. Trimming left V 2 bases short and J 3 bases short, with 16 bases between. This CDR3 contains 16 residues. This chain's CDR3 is CASSYTTWGVDTEAFF. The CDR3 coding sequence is TGTGCCAGCAGTTACACAACTTGGGGGGTAGACACTGAAGCTTTCTTT.

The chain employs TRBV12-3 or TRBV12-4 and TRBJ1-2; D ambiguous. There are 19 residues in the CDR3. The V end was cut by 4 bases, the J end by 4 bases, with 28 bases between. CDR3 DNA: TGTGCCAGCAGTTCCCCCTACGATCGGAGAGTCCAACAATTCTATGGCTACACCTTC. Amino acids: CASSSPYDRRVQQFYGYTF.

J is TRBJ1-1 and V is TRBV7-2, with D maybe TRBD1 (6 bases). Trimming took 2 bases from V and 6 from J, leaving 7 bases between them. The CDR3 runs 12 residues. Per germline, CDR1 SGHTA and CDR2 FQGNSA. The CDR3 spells CASSLNRAEAFF. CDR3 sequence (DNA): TGTGCCAGCAGCTTAAACAGGGCTGAAGCTTTCTTT.

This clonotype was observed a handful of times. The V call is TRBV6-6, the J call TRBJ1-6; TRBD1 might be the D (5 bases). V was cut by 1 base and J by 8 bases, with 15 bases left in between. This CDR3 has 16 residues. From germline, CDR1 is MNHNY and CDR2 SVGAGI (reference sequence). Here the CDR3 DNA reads TGTGCCAGCAGTTACTATCTTCGGGGCCTAGATTCACCCCTCCACTTT. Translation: CASSYYLRGLDSPLHF.

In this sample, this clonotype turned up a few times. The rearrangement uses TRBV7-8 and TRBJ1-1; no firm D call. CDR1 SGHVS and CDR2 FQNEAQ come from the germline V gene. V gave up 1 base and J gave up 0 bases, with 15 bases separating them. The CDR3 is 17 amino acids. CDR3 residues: CASSLGTYGQVNTEAFF. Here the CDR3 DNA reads TGTGCCAGCAGCTTAGGAACTTACGGGCAAGTGAACACTGAAGCTTTCTTT.